The T cell receptor beta chain described here comes from a study of blood T cell repertoires in COVID-19. In the authors' methods: Nucleated cell number was recorded as an estimate derived from reference gene primer amplification. The repertoire was sequenced with immunoSEQ multiplex PCR; TCRdb's copy has only in-frame clones and lacks some. V and J calls and clone size are as listed in that table; D and trimming were resolved from the DNA. The table has over 130,000 clones, approximately 78% seen once. The CDR3 has 14 amino acids. Germline V lookup: CDR1 WSHSY, CDR2 SAAADI. With 6 bases removed from V and 5 bases from J, the gap between germline ends came to 14 bases.

The sequence came from a woman older than 75 with acute or convalescent COVID-19. The chain combines TRBV10-2 with TRBJ2-1, with D possibly TRBD1 on 5 matching bases. Sequencing input: peripheral blood. CDR3 coding DNA: TGCGCCAGCAGGGAGATGGGGCAGGACAATGAGCAGTTCTTC. Translated, it gives CASREMGQDNEQFF.